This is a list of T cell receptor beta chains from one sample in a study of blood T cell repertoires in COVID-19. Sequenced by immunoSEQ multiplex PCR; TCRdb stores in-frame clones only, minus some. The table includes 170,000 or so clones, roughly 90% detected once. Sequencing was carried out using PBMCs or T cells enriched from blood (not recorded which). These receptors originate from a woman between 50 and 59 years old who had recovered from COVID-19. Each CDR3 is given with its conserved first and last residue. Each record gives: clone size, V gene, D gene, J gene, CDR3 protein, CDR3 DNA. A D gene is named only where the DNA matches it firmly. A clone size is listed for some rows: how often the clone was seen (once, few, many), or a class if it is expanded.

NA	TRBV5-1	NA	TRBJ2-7	CASSLDQGTDEQYF	TGCGCCAGCAGCTTAGACCAGGGGACGGACGAGCAGTACTTC
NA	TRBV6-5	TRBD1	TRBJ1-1	CASRARQGPNTEAFF	TGTGCCAGCAGAGCCCGACAGGGCCCGAACACTGAAGCTTTCTTT
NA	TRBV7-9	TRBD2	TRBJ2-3	CASSDGTSGRAVDTQYF	TGTGCCAGCAGCGACGGGACTAGCGGGAGGGCCGTAGATACGCAGTATTTT
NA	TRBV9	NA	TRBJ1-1	CASSSRLNTEAFF	TGTGCCAGCAGTTCCAGATTGAACACTGAAGCTTTCTTT
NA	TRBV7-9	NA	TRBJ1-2	CASSWDNFNYGYTF	TGTGCCAGCAGCTGGGACAACTTTAACTATGGCTACACCTTC
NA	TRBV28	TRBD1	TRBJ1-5	CASLHRGNNQPQHF	TGTGCCAGCTTACACAGGGGGAACAATCAGCCCCAGCATTTT
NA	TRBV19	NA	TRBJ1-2	CASSIDSRWYGYTF	TGTGCCAGTAGTATTGACTCTCGCTGGTATGGCTACACCTTC
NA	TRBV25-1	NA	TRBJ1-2	CASSGRVSGYTF	TGTGCCAGCAGTGGACGGGTTTCTGGCTACACCTTC
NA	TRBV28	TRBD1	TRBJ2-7	CASSLKVGTGIVEQYF	TGTGCCAGCAGTTTAAAGGTTGGGACAGGGATAGTCGAGCAGTACTTC
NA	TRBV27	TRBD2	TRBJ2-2	CASSFTVGSGSPTGELFF	TGTGCCAGCAGTTTTACGGTCGGTAGCGGGAGCCCGACCGGGGAGCTGTTTTTT
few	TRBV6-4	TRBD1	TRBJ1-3	CASTTGTGNSGNTIYF	TGTGCCAGCACCACTGGGACAGGTAACTCTGGAAACACCATATATTTT
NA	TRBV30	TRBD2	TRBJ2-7	CAWTSAGDTYSQYF	TGTGCCTGGACTTCTGCGGGAGACACCTACTCGCAGTACTTC
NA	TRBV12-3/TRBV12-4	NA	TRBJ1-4	CASSFTGKLFF	TGTGCCAGCAGTTTTACGGGAAAACTGTTTTTT
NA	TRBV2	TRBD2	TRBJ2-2	CASSRLANTGELFF	TGTGCCAGCAGTCGACTAGCAAACACCGGGGAGCTGTTTTTT
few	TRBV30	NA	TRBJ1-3	CAWSLSGNTIYF	TGTGCCTGGAGCCTCTCTGGAAACACCATATATTTT
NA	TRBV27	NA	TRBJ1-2	CASISRGFGYTF	TGTGCCAGCATCTCAAGGGGGTTCGGCTACACCTTC
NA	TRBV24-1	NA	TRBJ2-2	CATSDLPSASSYTGELFF	TGTGCCACCAGTGATTTGCCCTCGGCTAGTTCCTACACCGGGGAGCTGTTTTTT
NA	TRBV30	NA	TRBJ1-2	CAWSISGFRYGYTF	TGTGCCTGGAGCATTTCAGGTTTTAGATATGGCTACACCTTC
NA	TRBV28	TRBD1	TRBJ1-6	CASSTTGVYNSPLHF	TGTGCCAGCAGTACGACAGGGGTATATAATTCACCCCTCCACTTT
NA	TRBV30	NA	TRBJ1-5	CAWSVQADQPQHF	TGTGCCTGGAGTGTTCAGGCCGATCAGCCCCAGCATTTT
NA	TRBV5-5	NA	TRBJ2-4	CASSLFGGGQAKNIQYF	TGTGCCAGCAGCTTGTTTGGGGGAGGCCAAGCCAAAAACATTCAGTACTTC
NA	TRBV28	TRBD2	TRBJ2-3	CGAAPSGRMGGTQYF	TGTGGCGCCGCGCCTAGCGGGAGGATGGGGGGTACGCAGTATTTT
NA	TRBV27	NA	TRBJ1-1	CASSLSAQREAFF	TGTGCCAGCAGTTTATCGGCTCAAAGAGAAGCTTTCTTT
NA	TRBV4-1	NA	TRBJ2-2	CASSQDGGGVAGELFF	TGCGCCAGCAGCCAAGATGGTGGAGGTGTGGCCGGGGAGCTGTTTTTT
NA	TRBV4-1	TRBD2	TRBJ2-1	CASSQGLAGVSYNEQFF	TGCGCCAGCAGCCAGGGACTAGCGGGAGTCTCCTACAATGAGCAGTTCTTC
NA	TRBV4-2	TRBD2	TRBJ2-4	CASSQEGLAKNIQYF	TGTGCCAGCAGCCAAGAGGGACTAGCGAAAAACATTCAGTACTTC
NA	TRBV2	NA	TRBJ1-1	CASSTTGIGEAFF	TGTGCCAGCAGTACCACAGGAATAGGTGAAGCTTTCTTT
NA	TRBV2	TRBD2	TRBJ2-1	CASNLAAGSYNEQFF	TGTGCCAGCAACCTAGCGGCTGGCTCCTACAATGAGCAGTTCTTC
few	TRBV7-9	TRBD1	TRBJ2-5	CASSLEGAVETQYF	TGTGCCAGCAGCTTAGAGGGGGCGGTAGAGACCCAGTACTTC